Following are 28 T cell receptor beta chains from one sample sequenced in a study of PD-1 blockade in classical Hodgkin lymphoma (TCRdb year 2020). Taken with the paper, the label for time point translates to: cycle 4 day 1 (C4D1), after less than seven weeks of nivolumab. Relapse after autologous stem cell transplantation had occurred in all trial patients, and cohorts A, B and C were distinguished by prior brentuximab vedotin exposure. Receptors were amplified or captured by the immunoSEQ multiplex PCR assay. The immuneACCESS repertoire file appears here via TCRdb, limited to in-frame rearrangements. These files lack a portion of the clones; in checked studies, under half of the deficit traces to unresolved V genes, and the cause of the others is not known. Recorded for this sample are tens of thousands of clones; 75% to 95% of them occurred a single time. The ten largest clones take up approximately 10% of the sample.

The sample was peripheral blood mononuclear cells (PBMCs), taken before the fourth cycle of nivolumab. The receptors here all came from a human donor with classical Hodgkin lymphoma.

The chain has TRBV6-1 and TRBJ2-7, with D unresolved. CDR1 is MNHNS, CDR2 SASEGT, per germline. The CDR3 runs to 15 residues. The V and J ends lost 1 base and 2 bases respectively, with 12 bases between them. As DNA, the CDR3 is TGTGCCAGCAGTGAAGGTCACTACATTACCTACGAGCAGTACTTC. It encodes CASSEGHYITYEQYF.

This clone was seen a few times. The rearrangement uses TRBV2 and TRBJ1-1; perhaps TRBD1 as D (5 bases). The CDR3 length is 13 residues. In germline, CDR1 is SNHLY, CDR2 FYNNEI. Trimming stripped 7 bases from V and 3 bases from J, with 12 bases between. CDR3 loop: CASKTQVHTEAFF. In nucleotides, the CDR3 is TGTGCCAGCAAAACACAGGTACACACTGAAGCTTTCTTT.

Turning to this clone: The junction departs from the called germline gene at one end, perhaps through a read error. This sequence joins TRBV19 and TRBJ1-1; TRBD1 matches at 7 bases. The CDR3 runs to 15 residues. The germline V gene has CDR1 LNHDA and CDR2 SQIVND (reference sequence). CDR3 amino acids: CASNIKQGIGTEAFF. CDR3 coding DNA: TGTGCCAGTAATATAAAACAGGGGATTGGCACTGAAGCTTTCTTT.

The chain joins TRBV5-1 to TRBJ1-1; no reliable D call. This CDR3 spans 11 amino acids. V lost 3 bases, J lost 2 bases, and 2 bases lay in between. Germline V gives CDR1 SGHRS, CDR2 YFSETQ. CDR3 in DNA: TGCGCCAGCAGCTCCAACACTGAAGCTTTCTTT. It encodes CASSSNTEAFF.

CDR3 DNA sequence: TGTGCCTGGAATATAGCGGGGGCCGCCGAGCAGTACTTC. Translating gives CAWNIAGAAEQYF. This sequence joins TRBV30 and TRBJ2-7; 9 positions match TRBD2. There are 13 residues in the CDR3. Germline V gene data show CDR1 as GTSNPN and CDR2 as SVGIG (reference sequence). V lost 4 bases, J lost 6 bases, and 7 bases stayed unmatched.

The rearrangement joins TRBV5-1 to TRBJ1-1, with D perhaps TRBD1 (5 bases). The CDR3 contains 14 residues. V dropped 0 bases and J dropped 2 bases, with 8 bases sitting between them. Germline values: CDR1 SGHRS, CDR2 YFSETQ. The CDR3 DNA follows: TGCGCCAGCAGCTTGGACGGGGCAAACACTGAAGCTTTCTTT. Residues: CASSLDGANTEAFF. Full variable domain (outside the CDR3, taken from reference TRBV5-1 and TRBJ1-1): KAGVTQTPRYLIKTRGQQVTLSCSPISGHRSVSWYQQTPGQGLQFLFEYFSETQRNKGNFPGRFSGRQFSNSRSEMNVSTLELGDSALYLCASSLDGANTEAFFGQGTRLTVV.

The CDR3 spells CASSLVAGGSGELFF. The DNA for the CDR3 is TGCGCCAGCAGCTTGGTGGCAGGGGGCTCCGGGGAGCTGTTTTTT. V and J are TRBV5-1 and TRBJ2-2, with TRBD1 identical over 8 bases. The germline CDR1 and CDR2 sequences are SGHRS and YFSETQ. The CDR3 extends over 15 amino acids. The junction had 4 bases not matched to a gene; V was cut back by 0 bases and J by 6 bases.

The J gene is TRBJ2-4, the V gene TRBV10-1; D possibly corresponds to TRBD2 (7 bases). CDR3 length equals 15 residues. The V and J ends lost 0 bases and 7 bases respectively, with 13 bases between them. The germline V gene encodes CDR1 WNHNN and CDR2 SYGVQD (reference sequence). This CDR3 reads CASSESEGGGNIQYF. CDR3 bases: TGCGCCAGCAGTGAGTCCGAAGGGGGGGGTAACATTCAGTACTTC.

This clone was observed once. This chain connects TRBV27 to TRBJ2-7; TRBD1 is a possible D gene (5 bases). The CDR3 has 12 amino acids. Trimming shortened V by 4 bases and J by 6 bases, and 10 bases separated the two germline ends. From germline, CDR1 is MNHEY and CDR2 SMNVEV (reference sequence). Written as DNA, the CDR3 is TGTGCCAGCAGTTCCCTCCAGGGCGAGCAGTACTTC. It yields the protein CASSSLQGEQYF.

The rearrangement links TRBV27 to TRBJ2-7, with a tentative D call TRBD1 (5 bases). Trimming cost V 2 bases and J 3 bases, with 11 bases left between them. The CDR3 has 14 amino acids. CDR1 and CDR2 (germline): MNHEY, SMNVEV (reference sequence). CDR3 sequence (DNA): TGTGCCAGCAGTTTAAGTGGGGCCCACTACGAGCAGTACTTC. Protein product: CASSLSGAHYEQYF.

This chain uses TRBV7-3 with TRBJ2-7; D is possibly TRBD2 (5 bases). This CDR3 region has 14 residues. The V end lost 3 bases, the J end lost 2 bases, and 11 bases lay between the germline ends. The V gene's germline CDR1 is SGHTA and CDR2 FQGTGA. DNA for the CDR3: TGTGCCAGCAGCTTGTCGGGGTCGGCCTACGAGCAGTACTTC. Protein sequence: CASSLSGSAYEQYF.

The chain joins TRBV5-1 to TRBJ2-1, with TRBD1 as a possible D gene (6 bases). CDR1 SGHRS and CDR2 YFSETQ come from the germline V gene. Trimming removed 4 bases from V and 0 bases from J, with 11 bases in between. The CDR3 contains 15 residues. DNA for the CDR3: TGCGCCAGCAGCGCAAGGGGGAGCTCCTACAATGAGCAGTTCTTC. It yields the protein CASSARGSSYNEQFF. Using reference TRBV5-1 and TRBJ2-1 for the parts outside the CDR3, the full variable domain is KAGVTQTPRYLIKTRGQQVTLSCSPISGHRSVSWYQQTPGQGLQFLFEYFSETQRNKGNFPGRFSGRQFSNSRSEMNVSTLELGDSALYLCASSARGSSYNEQFFGPGTRLTVL.

This chain connects TRBV28 to TRBJ1-1; no reliable D call. V was cut by 7 bases and J by 5 bases, with 20 bases left in between. The germline V gene encodes CDR1 MDHEN and CDR2 SYDVKM. This CDR3 spans 15 amino acids. The CDR3 DNA follows: TGTGCCAGCACTCCCAGAACCGAGCAAGATACTGAAGCTTTCTTT. It is translated as CASTPRTEQDTEAFF. The full variable domain, its missing parts supplied by reference TRBV28 and TRBJ1-1, is DVKVTQSSRYLVKRTGEKVFLECVQDMDHENMFWYRQDPGLGLRLIYFSYDVKMKEKGDIPEGYSVSREKKERFSLILESASTNQTSMYLCASTPRTEQDTEAFFGQGTRLTVV.

The rearrangement joins TRBV9 to TRBJ1-3; D not certain. CDR3 size: 17 residues. Germline assignment: CDR1 SGDLS and CDR2 YYNGEE. Trimming took 1 base from V and 0 from J, leaving 14 bases between them. CDR3 residues: CASSVNRQVGSGNTIYF. As DNA, the CDR3 is TGTGCCAGCAGCGTAAACCGGCAAGTGGGCTCTGGAAACACCATATATTTT.

This clone was counted only a few times. The rearrangement uses TRBV18 and TRBJ1-3; D gene unclear. Germline V lookup: CDR1 KGHSH, CDR2 LQKENI. This CDR3 comprises 13 residues. The V end lost 4 bases, the J end lost 4 bases, and 8 bases lay between the germline ends. CDR3: CASSRTSGNTIYF. The DNA for the CDR3 is TGTGCCAGCTCACGAACGTCCGGAAACACCATATATTTT.

The gene calls are TRBV15 and TRBJ2-5; 9 bases fit TRBD2. Germline loops: CDR1 LNHNV, CDR2 YYDKDF (reference sequence). There are 15 residues in the CDR3. J was trimmed by 7 bases and V by 4 bases; bases with no gene match: 10. CDR3 residues: CATSKGRGGVVTQYF. In nucleotides, the CDR3 is TGTGCCACCAGCAAGGGGCGGGGGGGCGTTGTGACCCAGTACTTC.

The rearrangement links TRBV11-2 to TRBJ2-7; D ambiguous. V shed 3 bases and J shed 4 bases, with 7 bases lying between them. The CDR3 sequence is 12 residues long. The germline CDR1 and CDR2 sequences are SGHAT and FQNNGV. In nucleotides, the CDR3 is TGTGCCAGCAGCTTTAGGAGATACGAGCAGTACTTC. Encoded protein: CASSFRRYEQYF.

V and J are TRBV30 and TRBJ1-4; possible D gene TRBD1, 6 bases. Germline V gene lookup returns CDR1 GTSNPN and CDR2 SVGIG (reference sequence). The CDR3 covers 15 residues. The germline V and J ends were trimmed by 0 bases and 6 bases, with 14 bases remaining between them. CDR3 nucleotides: TGTGCCTGGAGTGTACTAGGGGCAGGGGATGAAAAACTGTTTTTT. Protein sequence: CAWSVLGAGDEKLFF.

This chain uses TRBV28 with TRBJ1-5, with D perhaps TRBD1 (6 bases). CDR1 and CDR2 from the germline V gene are MDHEN and SYDVKM. CDR3 length equals 15 residues. Trimming left V 1 base short and J 6 bases short, with 13 bases between. Here the CDR3 DNA reads TGTGCCAGCAGTTTATACGGGGGGGCATTTCAGCCCCAGCATTTT. Translating gives CASSLYGGAFQPQHF.

The V gene is TRBV9, the J gene TRBJ2-3, with 7 bases fitting TRBD2. V lost 4 bases and J lost 1; bases outside the gene matches: 12. The germline CDR1 and CDR2 sequences are SGDLS and YYNGEE. CDR3 size: 17 residues. The CDR3 loop reads CASSPTGFGGGTDTQYF. The CDR3 region has the DNA TGTGCCAGCAGCCCGACCGGGTTTGGGGGGGGCACAGATACGCAGTATTTT.

This chain uses TRBV28 with TRBJ1-2; 9 nucleotides line up with TRBD1. The ends lost 9 bases at V and 2 bases at J; junction bases unmatched: 13. This CDR3 spans 16 amino acids. Germline loops: CDR1 MDHEN, CDR2 SYDVKM. The CDR3 DNA reads TGTGCCAGTACGGAACCGGGGACAGGGTCAAACTATGGCTACACCTTC. The encoded protein is CASTEPGTGSNYGYTF.

The rearrangement joins TRBV2 to TRBJ1-1, with a weak D call TRBD1 (5 bases). The germline V gene has CDR1 SNHLY and CDR2 FYNNEI. The CDR3 is 12 residues long. V lost 7 bases and J 4 bases, leaving 10 bases between the germline ends. CDR3 DNA sequence: TGTGCCAGCATGCAGGGCGCCACTGAAGCTTTCTTT. Its protein product is CASMQGATEAFF. Supplemented by reference TRBV2 and TRBJ1-1, the full variable domain reads EPEVTQTPSHQVTQMGQEVILRCVPISNHLYFYWYRQILGQKVEFLVSFYNNEISEKSEIFDDQFSVERPDGSNFTLKIRSTKLEDSAMYFCASMQGATEAFFGQGTRLTVV.

The chain joins TRBV6-5 to TRBJ1-5, with D unresolved. This CDR3 comprises 15 residues. Germline assignment: CDR1 MNHEY and CDR2 SVGAGI. The ends were cut back, 5 bases at V and 1 base at J, with 12 bases in the middle. The CDR3 DNA reads as TGTGCCAGCAGTGACTTGCCCACAAGCAATCAGCCCCAGCATTTT. It encodes CASSDLPTSNQPQHF.

This clone occurred once. The chain is built from TRBV6-1 and TRBJ2-6; D might be TRBD2 (5 bases). Germline V CDR1 and CDR2: MNHNS, SASEGT. The CDR3 is 15 amino acids. The V gene lost 4 bases and the J gene lost 1 base, with 8 bases spanning the gap. As DNA, the CDR3 is TGTGCCAGCAGTGGCGGAGGATCTGGGGCCAACGTCCTGACTTTC. The encoded protein is CASSGGGSGANVLTF.

The chain carries TRBV7-3 and TRBJ1-1; perhaps TRBD1 as D (6 bases). V lost 2 bases and J 5 bases, leaving 12 bases between the germline ends. Germline assignment: CDR1 SGHTA and CDR2 FQGTGA. The CDR3 runs 14 residues. The CDR3 region is CASSLAGARTEAFF. The CDR3 region has the DNA TGTGCCAGCAGCTTAGCAGGGGCCCGGACTGAAGCTTTCTTT.

This rearrangement joins TRBV2 to TRBJ2-3; 9 bases align to TRBD1. J was trimmed by 1 base and V by 7 bases; bases with no gene match: 6. In germline, CDR1 is SNHLY, CDR2 FYNNEI. The CDR3 has 15 amino acids. CDR3 region: CASIGQGLRTDTQYF. CDR3 nucleotide sequence: TGTGCCAGCATAGGACAGGGGCTACGCACAGATACGCAGTATTTT.

This clone was picked up one time. This chain connects TRBV30 to TRBJ1-3; no firm D call. Trimming cost V 0 bases and J 4 bases, with 13 bases left between them. The CDR3 spans 15 residues. CDR1 is GTSNPN and CDR2 is SVGIG in the germline V gene (reference sequence). For the CDR3, the DNA is TGTGCCTGGAGTGTACTGGGGTCCTCAGGAAACACCATATATTTT. Amino acids: CAWSVLGSSGNTIYF.

J is TRBJ1-6 and V is TRBV6-1; D gene uncertain. V was pared by 6 bases and J by 7 bases, with 13 bases between. CDR3 length: 14 amino acids. Germline V gives CDR1 MNHNS, CDR2 SASEGT. This CDR3 reads CASSGPLGNSPLHF. For the CDR3, the DNA is TGTGCCAGCAGCGGACCTCTGGGAAATTCACCCCTCCACTTT.